This T cell receptor (beta chain) was recovered during a study of shared clonotypes between healthy human individuals. Looking at the study overall: The donor pool was made up of a couple of women and a few men aged 18 to 49.

Findings of the study overall: The represented genetic and exposure-history diversity was limited by the small number of donors.

V was pared by 0 bases and J by 5 bases, with 2 bases of the junction left unmatched. This CDR3 has 16 residues. Per the germline V gene, CDR1 is MDHEN and CDR2 is SYDVKM. Points on this clone: No antigen is known for it.

In the original analysis: Without quality scores, immunoSEQ junctional reads could not be filtered like full-length reads. The method was immunoSEQ multiplex PCR; TCRdb's version includes in-frame clones alone and lacks a portion of them. V and J calls and clone size are as listed in that table; D and trimming were resolved from the DNA. This sample carries about 500,000 clones, 70% to 80% of them seen once, and the ten largest clones take 9.5% to 15%. This receptor was obtained from a woman between 40 and 55 years old in good health. Some clones in this sample may be carry-over from other donors' samples. The V and J genes are TRBV28 and TRBJ2-2, with 11 positions matching TRBD2. The sequenced material came from PBMCs. The CDR3 DNA reads as TGTGCCAGCAGTTTATGGCTAGCGGGAGGTACCGGGGAGCTGTTTTTT. Protein: CASSLWLAGGTGELFF.